This section outlines one TCR beta chain sequence together with its context. The table lists this clonotype with many counts. What this receptor recognizes is not known. There are no base qualities to consult, and no much larger clone falls within one base. The CDR3 contains 12 residues, cysteine and phenylalanine counted. Of the read, only the CDR3 DNA is kept; its 36 bases are in frame from base 1. Sequences ENHRY (CDR1) and SYGVKD (CDR2) are obtained from the germline V gene. V is clipped by 4 bases and J by 9 bases, and the sequence between their germline boundaries is 7 bases long. This sample is drawn from a study of T cells in Graves' hyperthyroidism and ophthalmopathy (dated by TCRdb to about 2019). Study-wide context: Peripheral blood was collected at initial diagnosis, before any treatment. TCR V-J signatures able to tell the groups apart were searched for in a discovery cohort of 100 or so patients, of whom more than 40 had Graves' ophthalmopathy and roughly 58 had stable Graves' hyperthyroidism. An independent validation cohort of around 20 hyperthyroidism patients and more than 15 patients who later progressed to ophthalmopathy tested prospective prediction of ophthalmopathy. For training and testing, the 110 or so patients in the discovery cohort were randomly divided in a 7:3 ratio. The study also compared thyroid tissue and blood T-cell repertoires from about six Graves' hyperthyroidism patients. Once sampling was done, hyperthyroidism patients were given methimazole at a starting dose of 30 mg daily, whereas ophthalmopathy patients were given high-dose intravenous methylprednisolone. According to the paper, TCR Vbeta CDR3 sequencing was carried out on over 130 peripheral blood samples, which came from over 40 ophthalmopathy, 75 to 80 hyperthyroidism and roughly 17 progressor patients. Study-level results and caveats: Sample size was not statistically predetermined, and investigators were not blinded to group allocation. A model built on a 13 V-J signature distinguished ophthalmopathy from stable hyperthyroidism, reaching 87.88% sensitivity and 81.08% specificity in cross-validation and 80%/75% in testing. In validation, progression to ophthalmopathy was predicted by the model with almost 71% sensitivity and 72.22% specificity, a median of approximately 6.5 months before onset. Most expanded thyroid clonotypes (frequency above 0.001) were also found in blood, which suggests that blood repertoires may mirror thyroid immune responses.

In the ophthalmopathy patients, disease was moderately to severely active, with a Clinical Activity Score of 3 or more, a NOSPECS grade of 4 or more, and a duration of less than 3 months. The study excluded patients with uncontrolled infections, other autoimmune diseases, pregnancy or lactation. Diagnoses relied on clinical symptoms, serum thyroxine and TRAb, thyroid ultrasound and orbital computed tomography. PBMCs were separated from around 9.1 ml of fresh peripheral blood using Ficoll-Paque density gradient centrifugation. Total RNA was extracted using Trizol reagent, and RNA quality was assessed on an Agilent 2100 Bioanalyzer. The TCR beta CDR3 regions were amplified from the RNA transcripts. The first round of RT-PCR for the TCR CDR3 was performed with the HTBI primer set and the Qiagen OneStep RT-PCR kit. A second multiplex PCR round built the libraries, followed by size selection and purification. Libraries were sequenced paired-end with 100 bp reads on an Illumina HiSeq2000. In the source study's methods: SOAPnuke was used to process the raw data, throwing out any read that contained adapters or uncalled bases, had a mean Phred below 15, or lacked an exact constant-primer or identifier match. High-quality paired reads were merged using COPE v1.2.5, and each unique nucleotide sequence was defined as a clonotype. MiTCR v1.1 was used to align the clonotypes against IMGT TRBV, TRBD and TRBJ reference segments. The analysis included only V-J combinations with a frequency above 0.0001, which together covered 99% to 99.2% of the repertoires. A TCS score was defined as the ratio between F50 (clonal expansion) and ExV (chaos), using BLOSUM62-based TCRdist between CDR3 peptides within each V-J. Welch's t-statistics and random forest reduced some 510 V-J features to roughly 13, which were used in a naive Bayes classifier (R e1071). TCRdb applied fastp at Q25 and MiXCR to the public reads, then kept only in-frame beta chains. Rows matching on CDR3 protein sequence are summarized as one entry with the most common DNA and genes. The authors' filters were not applied to this entry. The sample profile shows under 250,000 distinct CDR3 sequences; approximately 25% of them were found once. Together, the top ten hold about a third of the sample.

The rearrangement joined TRBV10-3 to TRBJ1-6, with the D gene call left open. The sequenced sample consisted of blood. This clonotype was obtained from a woman in her thirties or forties with Graves' ophthalmopathy. The CDR3 amino acid sequence is: CAISAATSPLHF. The DNA sequence reads TGTGCCATCAGTGCAGCTACTTCACCCCTCCACTTT.